The 18 T cell receptor beta chains given below trace back to one sample, sequenced in a study of cytomegalovirus exposure and HLA in healthy donors (dated by TCRdb to the late 2010s). The library came from the immunoSEQ multiplex PCR assay. The multiplex PCR relied on a mix of 60 forward primers for TCR Vbeta segments and 13 reverse primers for TCR Jbeta segments. This is the immuneACCESS table as TCRdb keeps it, with only in-frame sequences that have V and J called. A part of the clones is gone; compared with another copy, unresolved V genes explain less than half, and the rest is unexplained. The sample table records some 65,000 clones; 60% to 80% of these occur just once. Under 3% of the sample is held by the ten biggest clonotypes. Material: PBMCs. These receptors were obtained from a girl aged 10-17 years in good health and CMV-seropositive.

This clone turned up a few times. The genes are TRBV6-6 and TRBJ1-2; maybe TRBD1 (6 bases). Germline lookup yields CDR1 MNHNY and CDR2 SVGAGI (reference sequence). The CDR3 extends over 14 amino acids. V was clipped by 4 bases and J by 4 bases, with 13 bases between them. CDR3 residues: CASSSLYRAYGYTF. Written as DNA, the CDR3 is TGTGCCAGCAGTTCCCTATACAGGGCCTATGGCTACACCTTC.

The V call is TRBV6-5, the J call TRBJ1-2, with TRBD1 as a possible D gene (5 bases). There are 15 residues in the CDR3. V was pared by 2 bases and J by 2 bases, with 12 bases between. From germline, CDR1 is MNHEY and CDR2 SVGAGI. The chain's CDR3 is CASSYRGGLNYGYTF. CDR3 coding DNA: TGTGCCAGCAGTTACCGGGGGGGACTGAACTATGGCTACACCTTC.

V gene TRBV5-1 combines with J gene TRBJ1-1; D perhaps matches TRBD1 (5 bases). The V gene lost 1 base and the J gene lost 3 bases, with 10 bases spanning the gap. CDR1 is SGHRS and CDR2 is YFSETQ in the germline V gene. CDR3 length: 14 residues. The DNA for the CDR3 is TGCGCCAGCAGCTTGCAGGAGGGGTACACTGAAGCTTTCTTT. Protein: CASSLQEGYTEAFF.

The chain links TRBV30 to TRBJ2-7; D is perhaps TRBD1 (6 bases). Trimming removed 1 base at V and 3 bases at J, with 10 bases between. Germline CDR1 and CDR2: GTSNPN and SVGIG (reference sequence). The CDR3 sequence is 13 residues long. CDR3 in amino acids: CAWSAGHIYEQYF. Here the CDR3 DNA reads TGTGCCTGGAGTGCGGGACATATCTACGAGCAGTACTTC.

This chain links TRBV6-4 with TRBJ1-2; tentative D call: TRBD1 (6 bases). CDR1 and CDR2 from the germline V gene are MRHNA and SNTAGT. The V gene lost 2 bases and the J gene lost 4 bases, with 11 bases spanning the gap. The CDR3 totals 14 residues. The CDR3 DNA follows: TGTGCCAGCAGTGACACTGACAGGTCCTATGGCTACACCTTC. Its protein is CASSDTDRSYGYTF.

The rearrangement links TRBV13 to TRBJ2-5; 10 bases agree with TRBD2. The CDR3 runs 15 residues. CDR1 and CDR2 (germline): PRHDT, FYEKMQ (reference sequence). With V trimmed by 3 bases and J by 2 bases, 3 bases remained unmatched. The CDR3 DNA reads TGTGCCAGCAGCTTCTGGACTAGCGGTCAAGAGACCCAGTACTTC. Translating it yields CASSFWTSGQETQYF.

The chain has TRBV4-1 and TRBJ2-7; 8 bases line up with TRBD2. The CDR3 spans 18 residues. CDR1 MGHRA and CDR2 YSYEKL come from the germline V gene. The J segment lost 4 bases and the V segment lost 1 base, leaving 15 bases of the junction unmatched. CDR3 sequence (DNA): TGCGCCAGCAGCCAAGGGAAAATATTGCGGGAGGCCAGGTACGAGCAGTACTTC. Residues: CASSQGKILREARYEQYF.

The V and J genes are TRBV9 and TRBJ2-1; D possibly corresponds to TRBD1 (5 bases). The length of the CDR3 is 14 residues. Germline V gene lookup returns CDR1 SGDLS and CDR2 YYNGEE. Deletions cut 5 bases from V and 0 bases from J, with 9 bases between. CDR3 sequence (DNA): TGTGCCAGCAGAGGAGACAGCTCCTACAATGAGCAGTTCTTC. Encoded protein: CASRGDSSYNEQFF.

The CDR3 nucleotides read TGTGCCAGTGATACAGGGGCTGGAAACACCATATATTTT. The encoded protein is CASDTGAGNTIYF. The chain joins TRBV19 to TRBJ1-3; TRBD1 matches 7 bases. The junction had 3 bases not matched to a gene; V was cut back by 8 bases and J by 2 bases. Germline assignment: CDR1 LNHDA and CDR2 SQIVND (reference sequence). The CDR3 contains 13 residues.

The chain combines TRBV5-4 with TRBJ2-5; D is unclear. Trimming took 4 bases from V and 5 from J, leaving 15 bases between them. The CDR3 is 14 residues long. Germline V gene sequence: CDR1 SGHNT, CDR2 YYREEE (reference sequence). This chain's CDR3 is CASSPTTETETQYF. The CDR3 nucleotides are TGTGCCAGCAGCCCAACCACAGAGACCGAGACCCAGTACTTC.

The chain couples TRBV5-4 to TRBJ1-1; 9 nucleotides agree with TRBD1. V gave up 6 bases and J gave up 1 base; unmatched junction bases: 4. Germline V lookup: CDR1 SGHNT, CDR2 YYREEE (reference sequence). This CDR3 comprises 14 residues. CDR3 nucleotide sequence: TGTGCCAGCACCCCGGACAGGGGGAACACTGAAGCTTTCTTT. Translating gives CASTPDRGNTEAFF.

The chain employs TRBV30 and TRBJ1-1; unclear D gene. The CDR3 extends over 10 amino acids. Trimming stripped 2 bases from V and 9 bases from J, with 7 bases between. Germline loops: CDR1 GTSNPN, CDR2 SVGIG (reference sequence). The CDR3 DNA is TGTGCCTGGAGTCTTCAGAAAGCTTTCTTT. Protein: CAWSLQKAFF.

The J gene is TRBJ2-6, the V gene TRBV7-9; possible D gene TRBD1, 6 bases. The germline V gene encodes CDR1 SEHNR and CDR2 FQNEAQ (reference sequence). Between the trimmed V and J ends, which lost 2 bases and 4 bases, there was a span of 12 bases. The CDR3 loop spans 16 amino acids. This chain's CDR3 is CASSLLTGSGANVLTF. For the CDR3, the DNA is TGTGCCAGCAGCTTATTAACAGGGTCCGGGGCCAACGTCCTGACTTTC.

This chain links TRBV15 with TRBJ1-2; TRBD1 matches at 9 bases. CDR3 length: 16 amino acids. J gave up 7 bases and V 5 bases, and 14 bases lay outside the gene matches. Germline V gene sequence: CDR1 LNHNV, CDR2 YYDKDF (reference sequence). CDR3 in DNA: TGTGCCACCAGCGAGCCGGGACAGGGTAGTTTCCGTGGCTACACCTTC. The encoded protein is CATSEPGQGSFRGYTF.

The chain employs TRBV5-1 and TRBJ2-1; maybe TRBD1 (6 bases). The germline gives CDR1 SGHRS, CDR2 YFSETQ. This CDR3 spans 14 amino acids. Trimming left V 0 bases short and J 6 bases short, with 10 bases between. CDR3 nucleotide sequence: TGCGCCAGCAGCTTGGGGGGGCAGGGCAATGAGCAGTTCTTC. Its protein product is CASSLGGQGNEQFF.

The chain combines TRBV19 with TRBJ1-2, with a tentative D call TRBD1 (6 bases). In germline, CDR1 is LNHDA, CDR2 SQIVND (reference sequence). The CDR3 is 13 amino acids. The V and J ends lost 8 bases and 5 bases respectively, with 15 bases between them. As DNA, the CDR3 is TGTGCCAGTCGGCCTACAGGGAAGTATGGCTACACCTTC. Its translation: CASRPTGKYGYTF.

This clone was seen a few times. J is TRBJ1-4 and V is TRBV7-8; 8 bases match TRBD1. The ends lost 4 bases at V and 4 bases at J; junction bases unmatched: 8. Germline assignment: CDR1 SGHVS and CDR2 FQNEAQ. The CDR3 runs 16 residues. The CDR3 reads CASSCPPGQDNEKLFF. CDR3 sequence (DNA): TGTGCCAGCAGCTGCCCTCCGGGACAGGATAATGAAAAACTGTTTTTT.

The gene calls are TRBV4-3 and TRBJ2-3, with D possibly TRBD1 on 5 matching bases. This CDR3 is 15 amino acids long. The V gene lost 0 bases and the J gene lost 2 bases, with 9 bases spanning the gap. Per the germline V gene, CDR1 is LGHNA and CDR2 is YSLEER. The DNA for the CDR3 is TGCGCCAGCAGCCAAGATACAGGAGCCACAGATACGCAGTATTTT. Residues: CASSQDTGATDTQYF.